Each of the 30 T cell receptor beta chains below was sequenced from the same sample in a study of CD8+CD57+ T cells in acquired aplastic anemia. Patients selected for sequencing had displayed CD8+CD57+ cell expansion by flow cytometry. The TCR beta profiling, which covered VDJ combination and CDR3 sequence, was carried out using genomic DNA as the template. TCRdb redid the calling of the reads with MiXCR, one entry per CDR3 protein. The data contain over 150,000 distinct CDR3 sequences, about three fifths of them singletons. The sequenced sample was sorted CD4+, CD8+, or CD8+CD57+ T cells (not recorded which) from PBMCs. The receptors shown here come from a human donor with aplastic anemia.

The rearrangement links TRBV7-8 to TRBJ1-5; the D gene is possibly TRBD1 (6 bases). V shed 1 base and J shed 6 bases, with 19 bases lying between them. CDR1 and CDR2 from the germline V gene are SGHVS and FQNEAQ. CDR3 length equals 17 residues. The CDR3, as DNA: TGTGCCAGCAGCTTAGAGGTACAGGGTTTTTGGAGTCAGCCCCAGCATTTT. This sequence encodes CASSLEVQGFWSQPQHF.

The chain combines TRBV5-5 with TRBJ2-7; D is ambiguous. Germline loops: CDR1 SGHKS, CDR2 YYEKEE (reference sequence). The V end lost 1 base, the J end lost 0 bases, and 14 bases lay between the germline ends. The CDR3 is 16 amino acids. The CDR3 region is CASSLTDTHSSYEQYF. The CDR3 DNA is TGTGCCAGCAGCTTGACGGATACCCACAGCTCCTACGAGCAGTACTTC.

V and J are TRBV19 and TRBJ1-1; no firm D call. V was pared by 3 bases and J by 1 base, with 6 bases between. The CDR3 loop spans 13 amino acids. CDR1 is LNHDA and CDR2 is SQIVND in the germline V gene (reference sequence). The CDR3 DNA sequence: TGTGCCAGTAGTATCCGACAGAACACTGAAGCTTTCTTT. This gives the protein CASSIRQNTEAFF.

CDR3 amino acids: CASSDRTGEVTEAFF. The CDR3 region has the DNA TGTGCCAGCAGTGACAGGACAGGAGAAGTCACTGAAGCTTTCTTT. The chain has TRBV2 and TRBJ1-1, with 7 positions matching TRBD1. There are 15 residues in the CDR3. Germline V gives CDR1 SNHLY, CDR2 FYNNEI. J gave up 4 bases and V 3 bases, and 8 bases lay outside the gene matches.

In this sample, this clonotype turned up a few times. CDR3 DNA: TGTGCCACCAGTCAGGGTAACTATGGCTACACCTTC. It is translated as CATSQGNYGYTF. The rearrangement joins TRBV24-1 to TRBJ1-2; weak D call: TRBD1 (5 bases). CDR3 length: 12 amino acids. V shed 6 bases and J shed 1 base, with 5 bases lying between them. Looked up from germline, CDR1 is KGHDR and CDR2 is SFDVKD.

The rearrangement joins TRBV19 to TRBJ2-3, with 8 bases that match TRBD1. The V gene end was trimmed by 7 bases and the J gene end by 3 bases; junction bases not matched to a gene: 9. Germline V gene lookup returns CDR1 LNHDA and CDR2 SQIVND (reference sequence). There are 15 residues in the CDR3. The CDR3: CASTLRTGSTDTQYF. Here the CDR3 DNA reads TGTGCCAGTACCTTGCGGACAGGGAGTACAGATACGCAGTATTTT.

The V gene is TRBV7-6, the J gene TRBJ2-7, with D maybe TRBD1 (6 bases). Trimming cost V 2 bases and J 5 bases, with 13 bases left between them. CDR3 length equals 14 residues. Germline V CDR1 and CDR2: SGHVS, FNYEAQ. The CDR3 reads CASSLFGGADEQYF. DNA for the CDR3: TGTGCCAGCAGCTTATTTGGGGGCGCAGACGAGCAGTACTTC.

The V and J genes are TRBV25-1 and TRBJ1-2, with TRBD1 as a possible D gene (6 bases). Per germline, CDR1 MGHDK and CDR2 SYGVNS. Trimming removed 4 bases at V and 5 bases at J, with 23 bases between. The CDR3 is 17 amino acids. The CDR3 spells CASSAPRAGGRRYGYTF. DNA of the CDR3: TGTGCCAGCAGTGCTCCTCGGGCGGGGGGGCGAAGGTATGGCTACACCTTC.

There are a few counts of this clonotype. The chain carries TRBV10-3 and TRBJ2-1; a weak D match, TRBD1 (5 bases). The CDR3 sequence is 14 residues long. Germline values: CDR1 ENHRY, CDR2 SYGVKD. With 3 bases removed from V and 2 bases from J, the gap between germline ends came to 8 bases. The CDR3 region has the DNA TGTGCCATCAGTGACGCAGGGACCTACAATGAGCAGTTCTTC. It translates to CAISDAGTYNEQFF.

The chain has TRBV7-3 and TRBJ2-4; D not resolved. V lost 5 bases to trimming and J lost 0 bases, with 20 bases between them. This CDR3 is built from 18 residues. From germline, CDR1 is SGHTA and CDR2 FQGTGA. The DNA of the CDR3 is TGTGCCAGCAGCCTCACCCCCGCTTGGATTCTAGCCAAAAACATTCAGTACTTC. Residues: CASSLTPAWILAKNIQYF.

CDR3 residues: CASSPPGGEQYF. The CDR3 nucleotides read TGTGCCAGCAGTCCCCCGGGAGGGGAGCAGTACTTC. This rearrangement joins TRBV27 to TRBJ2-7; 8 bases are shared with TRBD2. Germline loops: CDR1 MNHEY, CDR2 SMNVEV (reference sequence). Unmatched junction bases numbered 4, after V lost 5 bases and J lost 7 bases. CDR3 length: 12 amino acids.

The rearrangement links TRBV5-1 to TRBJ1-1; D gene unclear. This CDR3 is built from 12 residues. The V end lost 1 base, the J end lost 11 bases, and 12 bases lay between the germline ends. Per germline, CDR1 SGHRS and CDR2 YFSETQ. CDR3 protein: CASSLFPPGAFF. The CDR3, as DNA: TGCGCCAGCAGCTTGTTCCCTCCGGGCGCTTTCTTT.

The chain combines TRBV5-6 with TRBJ2-1; D uncertain. In germline, CDR1 is SGHDT, CDR2 YYEEEE. V was clipped by 3 bases and J by 6 bases, with 10 bases between them. This CDR3 is 13 amino acids long. The CDR3 DNA reads as TGTGCCAGCAGCTCGTCCATCCTCAATGAGCAGTTCTTC. This codes for CASSSSILNEQFF.

The chain is built from TRBV5-1 and TRBJ1-6; no definite D call. In germline, CDR1 is SGHRS, CDR2 YFSETQ. This CDR3 region has 15 residues. V was cut by 0 bases and J by 7 bases, with 11 bases left in between. The CDR3 sequence: CASSLVVAPNSPLHF. DNA of the CDR3: TGCGCCAGCAGCTTGGTTGTTGCGCCGAATTCACCCCTCCACTTT.

The V call is TRBV19, the J call TRBJ2-1; TRBD2 matches at 8 bases. Per the germline V gene, CDR1 is LNHDA and CDR2 is SQIVND (reference sequence). The J segment lost 4 bases and the V segment lost 5 bases, leaving 7 bases of the junction unmatched. This CDR3 has 15 amino acids. CDR3 sequence (DNA): TGTGCCAGTAGTTACAGCGGGGGACCTTACAATGAGCAGTTCTTC. Amino acids: CASSYSGGPYNEQFF. Full variable domain (remainder filled in from reference TRBV19 and TRBJ2-1): DGGITQSPKYLFRKEGQNVTLSCEQNLNHDAMYWYRQDPGQGLRLIYYSQIVNDFQKGDIAEGYSVSREKKESFPLTVTSAQKNPTAFYLCASSYSGGPYNEQFFGPGTRLTVL.

This clonotype was seen many times. This rearrangement joins TRBV5-1 to TRBJ1-6; 8 nucleotides agree with TRBD1. After removal of 3 bases from V and 8 bases from J, the junction contained 10 bases not matched to a gene. There are 16 residues in the CDR3. Germline loops: CDR1 SGHRS, CDR2 YFSETQ. The CDR3 here is CASSSGQGVRDSPLHF. CDR3 DNA: TGCGCCAGCAGCTCTGGACAGGGTGTACGCGATTCACCCCTCCACTTT.

The sample holds a few counts of this clonotype. J is TRBJ1-1 and V is TRBV7-3; D uncertain. The CDR3 is made up of 14 amino acids. Looked up from germline, CDR1 is SGHTA and CDR2 is FQGTGA. The germline V and J ends were trimmed by 1 base and 5 bases, with 11 bases remaining between them. CDR3 nucleotide sequence: TGTGCCAGCAGCTTAATGGGTTTTTCGACTGAAGCTTTCTTT. Its protein is CASSLMGFSTEAFF.

The CDR3: CASSVVGQSGTQYF. The CDR3 DNA is TGTGCCAGCAGCGTAGTCGGGCAATCGGGGACCCAGTACTTC. The V gene is TRBV9, the J gene TRBJ2-5; D is ambiguous. The V end was cut by 0 bases, the J end by 7 bases, with 13 bases between. The germline CDR1 and CDR2 sequences are SGDLS and YYNGEE. This CDR3 has 14 amino acids.

This chain uses TRBV7-8 with TRBJ2-1, with D possibly being TRBD1 (6 bases). The CDR3 length is 13 residues. CDR1 and CDR2 from the germline V gene are SGHVS and FQNEAQ. Trimming took off 1 base at V and 10 bases at J, with 11 bases between the two ends. The CDR3 is CASSLGTVNEQFF. Written as DNA, the CDR3 is TGTGCCAGCAGCTTAGGGACAGTCAACGAGCAGTTCTTC. The full variable domain, in which reference TRBV7-8 and TRBJ2-1 provide the parts outside the CDR3, is GAGVSQSPRYKVAKRGQDVALRCDPISGHVSLFWYQQALGQGPEFLTYFQNEAQLDKSGLPSDRFFAERPEGSVSTLKIQRTQQEDSAVYLCASSLGTVNEQFFGPGTRLTVL.

This clonotype was found many times. The chain has TRBV7-9 and TRBJ1-5; 7 bases match TRBD1. The CDR3 has 12 amino acids. Losses at the gene ends were 7 bases for V and 7 bases for J; bases not matched to a gene: 4. Germline CDR1 SEHNR, CDR2 FQNEAQ (reference sequence). The CDR3 bases are TGTGCCAGCATCAGGGGGAACCAGCCCCAGCATTTT. Amino acid sequence: CASIRGNQPQHF.

The chain combines TRBV24-1 with TRBJ2-7; D might be TRBD1 (6 bases). The V and J ends lost 6 bases and 2 bases respectively, with 10 bases between them. This CDR3 is 13 amino acids long. Germline CDR1 and CDR2: KGHDR and SFDVKD. CDR3 amino acids: CATSSRDTYEQYF. The CDR3 DNA sequence: TGTGCCACCAGTAGCCGGGACACCTACGAGCAGTACTTC.

At least ten counts were recorded for this clonotype. The V call is TRBV29-1, the J call TRBJ2-7; the match to TRBD1 covers 7 bases. The J segment lost 0 bases and the V segment lost 0 bases, leaving 5 bases of the junction unmatched. The V gene's germline CDR1 is SQVTM and CDR2 ANQGSEA. The CDR3 has 15 amino acids. The DNA for the CDR3 is TGCAGCGTTGAAGACCAGACAGGGCCCTCCTACGAGCAGTACTTC. Protein sequence: CSVEDQTGPSYEQYF.

V gene TRBV19 combines with J gene TRBJ2-7, with D possibly being TRBD1 (5 bases). CDR1 LNHDA and CDR2 SQIVND come from the germline V gene (reference sequence). The V gene lost 5 bases and the J gene lost 0 bases, with 11 bases spanning the gap. The CDR3 sequence is 14 residues long. CDR3 in DNA: TGTGCCAGTAGTGAACAGGTTAGCTCCTACGAGCAGTACTTC. This encodes CASSEQVSSYEQYF.

This chain links TRBV2 with TRBJ2-3; D could derive from TRBD1 or TRBD2 (5 bases each). Trimming took 8 bases from V and 10 from J, leaving 19 bases between them. The CDR3 extends over 13 amino acids. Per the germline V gene, CDR1 is SNHLY and CDR2 is FYNNEI. The CDR3 loop reads CASEAGGRDAQYF. In nucleotides, the CDR3 is TGTGCCAGCGAGGCAGGAGGCAGGGATGCGCAGTATTTT.

The chain joins TRBV20-1 to TRBJ2-3; 7 nucleotides agree with TRBD2. The CDR3 runs 16 residues. The germline CDR1 and CDR2 sequences are DFQATT and SNEGSKA (reference sequence). The V and J ends lost 3 bases and 2 bases, in that order; junction bases with no gene match: 11. CDR3 coding DNA: TGCAGTGCTAGCGGCGGGAGCGTTACGATCACAGATACGCAGTATTTT. It specifies CSASGGSVTITDTQYF.

This clonotype occurred many times. The chain combines TRBV13 with TRBJ2-7; TRBD2 might be the D (6 bases). This CDR3 region has 14 residues. The germline V gene encodes CDR1 PRHDT and CDR2 FYEKMQ (reference sequence). Trimming pared 5 bases from V and 1 base from J, leaving 12 bases between. CDR3 loop: CASSLYAGSYEQYF. Written as DNA, the CDR3 is TGTGCCAGCAGCCTCTACGCGGGGTCCTACGAGCAGTACTTC. Full variable domain (remainder filled in from reference TRBV13 and TRBJ2-7): AAGVIQSPRHLIKEKRETATLKCYPIPRHDTVYWYQQGPGQDPQFLISFYEKMQSDKGSIPDRFSAQQFSDYHSELNMSSLELGDSALYFCASSLYAGSYEQYFGPGTRLTVT.

This clonotype showed up just once. Mismatch with germline at one junction end may stem from a read error. The rearrangement joins TRBV24-1 to TRBJ1-2; possibly TRBD1 for D (5 bases). This CDR3 is built from 13 residues. Germline values: CDR1 KGHDR, CDR2 SFDVKD. The CDR3 DNA sequence: TGTGCCACCTGTGATGACAGCTACTATGGCTACACCTTC. Translated, it gives CATCDDSYYGYTF.

The J gene is TRBJ2-7, the V gene TRBV20-1; D might be TRBD2 (6 bases). The length of the CDR3 is 12 residues. The V and J ends lost 3 bases and 3 bases respectively, with 9 bases between them. Per the germline V gene, CDR1 is DFQATT and CDR2 is SNEGSKA (reference sequence). CDR3 sequence: CSASWGVYEQYF. In DNA, the CDR3 is TGCAGTGCTAGTTGGGGGGTCTACGAGCAGTACTTC.

This rearrangement joins TRBV2 to TRBJ2-3; TRBD1 matches at 7 bases. The V gene end was trimmed by 4 bases and the J gene end by 6 bases; junction bases not matched to a gene: 1. The CDR3 totals 12 residues. Per the germline V gene, CDR1 is SNHLY and CDR2 is FYNNEI. For the CDR3, the DNA is TGTGCCAGCAGTGCACAGGGGGATACGCAGTATTTT. It codes for CASSAQGDTQYF. Variable domain in full (rest from reference TRBV2 and TRBJ2-3): EPEVTQTPSHQVTQMGQEVILRCVPISNHLYFYWYRQILGQKVEFLVSFYNNEISEKSEIFDDQFSVERPDGSNFTLKIRSTKLEDSAMYFCASSAQGDTQYFGPGTRLTVL.

V is TRBV25-1 and J is TRBJ2-3; no reliable D call. Per the germline V gene, CDR1 is MGHDK and CDR2 is SYGVNS. With 3 bases removed from V and 5 bases from J, the gap between germline ends came to 27 bases. CDR3 length: 19 residues. The CDR3 bases are TGTGCCAGCAGTGACCCGAGCATAATAACTTCTCCGGCCGAAGATACGCAGTATTTT. Amino acids: CASSDPSIITSPAEDTQYF.